The 15 T cell receptor beta chains below come from one sample, sequenced in a study of regulatory T cells in long-lasting Graves disease. Time point here: newly diagnosed GD, antithyroid drugs for less than 3 months. Scientists built the TCR library using RNA that was extracted from PBMCs. TCR beta libraries were built with iRepertoire HTBI primers and Arm-PCR of CDR3 regions. TCRdb re-derived calls from the multiplex PCR reads in MiXCR, one entry per CDR3 protein. The repertoire includes over 500,000 distinct CDR3 sequences, approximately 15% of them detected once, and around 18% sits in the top ten. The data were also submitted as part of a second study, on T cells in Graves' hyperthyroidism and ophthalmopathy.

This sample comprised peripheral blood mononuclear cells (PBMCs), obtained at new diagnosis, from a patient treated with antithyroid drugs. The receptors were gathered from a woman in her twenties or thirties with Graves disease.

This clonotype was recorded a few times. The chain links TRBV10-2 to TRBJ1-1, with 7 bases lining up with TRBD1. Per germline, CDR1 WSHSY and CDR2 SAAADI. V shed 8 bases and J 3 bases; nucleotides not matched to a gene: 12. The CDR3 has 15 amino acids. The chain's CDR3 is CASPPETGRHTEAFF. CDR3 DNA sequence: TGCGCCAGCCCGCCCGAGACAGGGAGGCACACTGAAGCTTTCTTT.

The gene calls are TRBV18 and TRBJ2-1; D not resolved. Judging by the DNA end, TRBJ2-5 fits better; the J call may be wrong. Germline V gene data show CDR1 as KGHSH and CDR2 as LQKENI. This CDR3 is built from 13 residues. The CDR3 region has the DNA TGTGCCAGCTCACCGGTCGGCCGAGAGACCCAGTACTTC. This codes for CASSPVGRETQYF.

This clonotype was counted between two and nine times. V and J are TRBV7-9 and TRBJ2-7; 13 bases align to TRBD2. CDR3 length: 18 residues. The junction had 11 bases not matched to a gene; V was cut back by 4 bases and J by 2 bases. Germline V CDR1 and CDR2: SEHNR, FQNEAQ (reference sequence). In DNA form, the CDR3 reads TGTGCCAGCAGCTCACCCGGGACTAGCGGGATTGCGCCCTACGAGCAGTACTTC. The encoded protein is CASSSPGTSGIAPYEQYF.

This clonotype was detected only a few times. This sequence joins TRBV18 and TRBJ1-2; D is unclear. This CDR3 contains 14 residues. Germline lookup yields CDR1 KGHSH and CDR2 LQKENI. V lost 2 bases and J lost 1, with 8 bases in between. CDR3 nucleotides: TGTGCCAGCTCACCAGAAACTCGTAACTATGGCTACACCTTC. It yields the protein CASSPETRNYGYTF.

Details on this clonotype: A much larger clone differs from this one at a single base, so this may be a read error. The chain is built from TRBV28 and TRBJ2-1; D is uncertain. Trimming took off 2 bases at V and 8 bases at J, with 22 bases between the two ends. CDR1 and CDR2 (germline): MDHEN, SYDVKM. CDR3 length equals 17 residues. This chain's CDR3 is CASSLPRTGSRLDEQFF. The DNA of the CDR3 is TGTGCCAGCAGTTTACCCCGAACCGGGTCTAGGCTCGATGAGCAGTTCTTC.

This clonotype was seen ten or more times. This sequence joins TRBV7-2 and TRBJ2-5, with 15 bases fitting TRBD2. Trimming took 5 bases from V and 4 from J; bases not matched to a gene: 5. Germline V gene lookup returns CDR1 SGHTA and CDR2 FQGNSA. The CDR3 extends over 16 amino acids. CDR3 protein: CASSTRTSGRGETQYF. Written as DNA, the CDR3 is TGTGCCAGCAGCACTAGGACTAGCGGGAGGGGAGAGACCCAGTACTTC.

The table lists this clonotype with many counts. This chain connects TRBV29-1 to TRBJ1-1; D unresolved. Trimming removed 6 bases at V and 7 bases at J, with 18 bases between. CDR1 and CDR2 (germline): SQVTM, ANQGSEA. The CDR3 has 13 residues. CDR3 residues: CSVTEAPAGEAFF. For the CDR3, the DNA is TGCAGCGTCACCGAGGCCCCAGCGGGTGAAGCTTTCTTT.

This clonotype was counted a few times. The genes are TRBV7-9 and TRBJ2-3; 7 nucleotides align to TRBD1. V lost 4 bases to trimming and J lost 5 bases; unmatched junction nucleotides: 12. The CDR3 runs 16 residues. The germline V gene encodes CDR1 SEHNR and CDR2 FQNEAQ (reference sequence). The chain's CDR3 is CASSSRTGVLGDTQYF. The CDR3 bases are TGTGCCAGCAGCTCGCGAACAGGGGTGTTGGGAGATACGCAGTATTTT.

This clonotype was seen repeatedly, ten times or more. J is TRBJ2-1 and V is TRBV20-1; 14 nucleotides match TRBD2. The CDR3 covers 14 residues. Germline lookup yields CDR1 DFQATT and CDR2 SNEGSKA (reference sequence). The trim removed 2 bases at V and 8 bases at J, leaving 2 bases unmatched. The CDR3 spells CSARTGLAGDEQFF. The CDR3 coding sequence is TGCAGTGCTAGAACGGGACTAGCGGGAGATGAGCAGTTCTTC.

This clonotype was recorded many times. The V gene is TRBV11-2, the J gene TRBJ2-1; D unresolved. Germline V gene data show CDR1 as SGHAT and CDR2 as FQNNGV. The CDR3 has 13 residues. Trimming shortened V by 5 bases and J by 4 bases, and 9 bases separated the two germline ends. In nucleotides, the CDR3 is TGTGCCAGCAGCGGACGGAAATACAATGAGCAGTTCTTC. It is translated as CASSGRKYNEQFF.

This clonotype came up many times. This CDR3 reads CSVGTGVREQYF. Here the CDR3 DNA reads TGCAGCGTGGGGACAGGGGTCCGCGAGCAGTACTTC. The rearrangement links TRBV29-1 to TRBJ2-7; 10 nucleotides align to TRBD1. The J segment lost 6 bases and the V segment lost 6 bases, leaving 5 bases of the junction unmatched. There are 12 residues in the CDR3. CDR1 SQVTM and CDR2 ANQGSEA come from the germline V gene.

There are many counts of this clonotype. V is TRBV3-1 and J is TRBJ2-3, with D hard to call. The V end was cut by 2 bases, the J end by 3 bases, with 6 bases between. CDR3 length equals 13 residues. CDR1 and CDR2 from the germline V gene are LGHDT and YNNKEL (reference sequence). This CDR3 is CASSQITTDTQYF. CDR3 coding DNA: TGTGCCAGCAGCCAAATAACAACAGATACGCAGTATTTT.

This chain uses TRBV19 with TRBJ1-6, with a possible D match to TRBD1 (6 bases). Trimming removed 3 bases from V and 6 bases from J, with 15 bases in between. The CDR3 has 16 amino acids. The germline CDR1 and CDR2 sequences are LNHDA and SQIVND (reference sequence). The CDR3 nucleotides read TGTGCCAGTAGTATCGGACAGCGAAGAAGTAATTCACCCCTCCACTTT. Translated, it gives CASSIGQRRSNSPLHF. Complete variable domain (other parts from reference TRBV19 and TRBJ1-6): DGGITQSPKYLFRKEGQNVTLSCEQNLNHDAMYWYRQDPGQGLRLIYYSQIVNDFQKGDIAEGYSVSREKKESFPLTVTSAQKNPTAFYLCASSIGQRRSNSPLHFGNGTRLTVT.

This clonotype was seen ten or more times. The rearrangement joins TRBV20-1 to TRBJ2-3, with 10 bases lining up with TRBD1. The junction had 15 bases not matched to a gene; V was cut back by 8 bases and J by 1 base. The CDR3 has 17 residues. Germline-derived CDR1 and CDR2 are DFQATT and SNEGSKA (reference sequence). DNA of the CDR3: TGCAGTTACGGTGGGGTGACAGGGGGCCGTCGCACAGATACGCAGTATTTT. The encoded protein is CSYGGVTGGRRTDTQYF.

J is TRBJ2-2 and V is TRBV7-9, with 13 bases fitting TRBD2. Germline CDR1 reads SEHNR; CDR2 reads FQNEAQ (reference sequence). With 5 bases clipped from V and 4 bases from J, the junction kept 7 bases outside the gene matches. The CDR3 loop spans 17 amino acids. CDR3 sequence reads: CASSPRTSGSVTGELFF. Here the CDR3 DNA reads TGTGCCAGCAGCCCCCGGACTAGCGGGAGTGTCACCGGGGAGCTGTTTTTT.